Below are 9 T cell receptor beta chains sequenced from a single sample in a study of shared clonotypes between healthy human individuals (dated by TCRdb to between 2020 and 2021). Libraries were prepared through the immunoSEQ multiplex PCR assay. TCRdb holds this immuneACCESS table with in-frame rearrangements only. Some clones are missing; in checked studies, unresolved V genes explain under half, and the rest has no known cause. The sample contains about 340,000 clones, less than 85% of them found a single time. The top ten clonotypes cover about 9.4% of the sample. Sequenced material: memory CD4+ T cells sorted from blood. What this sample's cell subset or site label stands for: CD45RA-negative fraction. The receptors shown here come from a man between 25 and 39 years old in good health.

The V gene is TRBV7-9, the J gene TRBJ1-3; no clear D. Germline V CDR1 and CDR2: SEHNR, FQNEAQ (reference sequence). V lost 3 bases and J 4 bases, leaving 10 bases between the germline ends. The CDR3 runs to 14 residues. The CDR3 is CASSFDLTGNTIYF. The CDR3 DNA sequence: TGTGCCAGCAGCTTTGATCTGACGGGAAACACCATATATTTT.

The V and J genes are TRBV5-1 and TRBJ2-7; the D is unclear. This CDR3 region has 13 residues. Trimming removed 3 bases at V and 0 bases at J, with 7 bases between. CDR1 is SGHRS, CDR2 YFSETQ, per germline. The CDR3 loop reads CASSSKLSYEQYF. The CDR3 DNA reads TGCGCCAGCAGCTCCAAACTCTCCTACGAGCAGTACTTC.

The table lists this clone with a count of one. This chain's CDR3 is CASSPGTYGYTF. The CDR3 nucleotides are TGTGCCAGCAGCCCCGGCACCTATGGCTACACCTTC. V and J are TRBV7-8 and TRBJ1-2; D is uncertain. Trimming cost V 5 bases and J 4 bases, with 8 bases left between them. The V gene's germline CDR1 is SGHVS and CDR2 FQNEAQ. This CDR3 comprises 12 residues.

This clone was detected a few times. This rearrangement joins TRBV9 to TRBJ2-4; perhaps D is TRBD1 or TRBD2 (5 bases each). CDR1 and CDR2 from the germline V gene are SGDLS and YYNGEE. This CDR3 is 15 amino acids long. Trimming removed 4 bases from V and 7 bases from J, with 18 bases in between. The CDR3 sequence is CASSPRSGLANIQYF. CDR3 bases: TGTGCCAGCAGCCCACGTTCAGGGTTAGCGAACATTCAGTACTTC.

The chain combines TRBV10-3 with TRBJ2-6; D uncertain. The CDR3 runs 14 residues. Germline CDR1 and CDR2: ENHRY and SYGVKD. Trimming left V 7 bases short and J 2 bases short, with 9 bases between. In nucleotides, the CDR3 is TGTGCCATCACCCCGCAGGCTGGGGCCAACGTCCTGACTTTC. Amino acids: CAITPQAGANVLTF.

V gene TRBV11-2 combines with J gene TRBJ2-5; TRBD1 aligns across 7 bases. Germline V CDR1 and CDR2: SGHAT, FQNNGV. This CDR3 is 14 amino acids long. J gave up 4 bases and V 5 bases, and 7 bases lay outside the gene matches. The CDR3 region is CASSDPGQPETQYF. The CDR3 nucleotides are TGTGCCAGCAGCGATCCGGGACAGCCAGAGACCCAGTACTTC.

This clone turned up a few times. V usage is TRBV18 and J usage is TRBJ2-7; TRBD2 might be the D (5 bases). This CDR3 comprises 15 residues. Germline-derived CDR1 and CDR2 are KGHSH and LQKENI. Deletions cut 0 bases from V and 0 bases from J, with 9 bases between. In DNA form, the CDR3 reads TGTGCCAGCTCACCACCGGGCGGGTTCTCCTACGAGCAGTACTTC. This codes for CASSPPGGFSYEQYF.

J is TRBJ2-3 and V is TRBV2, with a weak D call TRBD1 (5 bases). This CDR3 region has 12 residues. Trimming took 4 bases from V and 6 from J, leaving 8 bases between them. Germline CDR1 reads SNHLY; CDR2 reads FYNNEI. In DNA form, the CDR3 reads TGTGCCAGCAGTGGGCAGGGCGATACGCAGTATTTT. This gives the protein CASSGQGDTQYF.

The count of this clone is one. J is TRBJ2-1 and V is TRBV7-9; tentative D call: TRBD2 (5 bases). The CDR3 has 13 residues. Trimming took off 4 bases at V and 13 bases at J, with 17 bases between the two ends. Germline lookup yields CDR1 SEHNR and CDR2 FQNEAQ (reference sequence). The CDR3 nucleotides are TGTGCCAGCAGCTCCCAGGACTCCTTCCCCCAGTTCTTC. Translation: CASSSQDSFPQFF.